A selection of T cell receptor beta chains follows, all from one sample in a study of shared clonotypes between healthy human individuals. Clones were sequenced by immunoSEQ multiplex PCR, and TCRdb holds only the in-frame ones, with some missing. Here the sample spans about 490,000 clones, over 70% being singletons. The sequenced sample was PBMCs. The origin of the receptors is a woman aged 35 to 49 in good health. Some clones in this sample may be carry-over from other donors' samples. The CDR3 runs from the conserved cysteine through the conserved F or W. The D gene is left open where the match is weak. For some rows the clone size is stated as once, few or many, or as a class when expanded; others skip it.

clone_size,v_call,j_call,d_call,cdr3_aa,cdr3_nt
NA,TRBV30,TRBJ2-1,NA,CAWNRDAYNEQFF,TGTGCCTGGAACAGGGACGCCTACAATGAGCAGTTCTTC
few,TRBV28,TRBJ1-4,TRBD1,CASSLRQGGEKLFF,TGTGCCAGCAGTTTAAGACAGGGGGGTGAAAAACTGTTTTTT
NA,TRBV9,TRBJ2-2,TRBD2,CASSYLAGTGELFF,TGTGCCAGCAGCTACCTAGCGGGCACCGGGGAGCTGTTTTTT
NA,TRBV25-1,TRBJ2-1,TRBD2,CASSYRREVPNEQFF,TGTGCCAGCAGTTACAGGCGGGAGGTTCCCAATGAGCAGTTCTTC
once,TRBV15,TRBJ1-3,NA,CATSRDSGSGNTIYF,TGTGCCACCAGCAGAGATTCGGGGTCTGGAAACACCATATATTTT
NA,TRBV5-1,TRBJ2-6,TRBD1,CASSLVQGAGANVLTF,TGCGCCAGCAGCTTGGTTCAGGGGGCAGGGGCCAACGTCCTGACTTTC
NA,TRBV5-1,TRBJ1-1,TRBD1,CASSEEQGMNTEAFF,TGCGCCAGCAGTGAAGAACAGGGGATGAACACTGAAGCTTTCTTT
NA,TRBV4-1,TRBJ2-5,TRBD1,CASSQEGTGGAETQYF,TGCGCCAGCAGCCAAGAAGGGACAGGGGGCGCTGAGACCCAGTACTTC
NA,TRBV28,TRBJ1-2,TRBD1,CASSFPGGDGYTF,TGTGCCAGCAGTTTCCCAGGGGGGGATGGCTACACCTTC
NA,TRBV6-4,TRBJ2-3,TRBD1,CASSPSPGGDTQYF,TGTGCCAGCAGCCCCTCTCCAGGGGGAGATACGCAGTATTTT
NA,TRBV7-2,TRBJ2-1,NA,CASSPYAGEQFF,TGTGCCAGCAGCCCATACGCAGGTGAGCAGTTCTTC
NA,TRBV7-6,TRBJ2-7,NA,CASSPGREPYEQYF,TGTGCCAGCAGCCCGGGACGGGAACCCTACGAGCAGTACTTC
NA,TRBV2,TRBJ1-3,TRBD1,CASITTGRGNSGNTIYF,TGTGCCAGCATCACAACCGGCAGGGGGAACTCTGGAAACACCATATATTTT
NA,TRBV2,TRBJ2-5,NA,CASSPGPRLAQYF,TGTGCCAGCAGTCCGGGACCGCGCTTGGCCCAGTACTTC
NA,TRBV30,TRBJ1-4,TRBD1,CAWRTGIANEKLFF,TGTGCCTGGAGGACAGGGATCGCTAATGAAAAACTGTTTTTT
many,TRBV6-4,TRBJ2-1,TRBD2,CASSEGTTDYNEQFF,TGTGCCAGCAGTGAAGGGACTACCGACTACAATGAGCAGTTCTTC
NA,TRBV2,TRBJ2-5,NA,CASSEVVAGETQYF,TGTGCCAGCAGTGAAGTAGTAGCAGGAGAGACCCAGTACTTC
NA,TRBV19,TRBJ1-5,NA,CATKDGDSNQPQHF,TGTGCCACTAAGGACGGGGATAGCAATCAGCCCCAGCATTTT
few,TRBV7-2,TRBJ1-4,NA,CASSLGGLNEKLFF,TGTGCCAGCAGCTTAGGGGGGTTAAATGAAAAACTGTTTTTT
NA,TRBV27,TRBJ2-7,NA,CASSLPNRAEQYF,TGTGCCAGCAGTTTACCGAACAGGGCCGAGCAGTACTTC
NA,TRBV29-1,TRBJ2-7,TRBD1,CSVAGTGGHEQYF,TGCAGCGTTGCAGGTACAGGGGGCCACGAGCAGTACTTC
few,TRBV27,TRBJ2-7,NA,CASSPRKAVSYEQYF,TGTGCCAGCAGTCCCCGGAAGGCGGTCTCCTACGAGCAGTACTTC
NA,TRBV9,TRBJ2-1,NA,CASSVGGLYNEQFF,TGTGCCAGCAGCGTAGGTGGACTTTACAATGAGCAGTTCTTC
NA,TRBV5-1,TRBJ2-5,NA,CASSPRQFKETQYF,TGCGCCAGCAGCCCCCGACAGTTCAAGGAGACCCAGTACTTC
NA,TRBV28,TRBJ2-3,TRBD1,CASSGGQGRTDTQYF,TGTGCCAGCAGTGGGGGACAGGGGCGCACAGATACGCAGTATTTT
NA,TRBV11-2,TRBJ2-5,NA,CASSSRWGLGANQETQYF,TGTGCCAGCAGCTCCCGGTGGGGGTTGGGGGCCAACCAAGAGACCCAGTACTTC
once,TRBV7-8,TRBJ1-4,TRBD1,CASSQGGTNEKLFF,TGTGCCAGCAGCCAGGGGGGTACAAATGAAAAACTGTTTTTT